The clone carrying this T cell receptor (beta chain) occurred a few times. Every immunoSEQ plate was one replicate of a subset's evenly spread DNA. Original processing notes: For the immunoSEQ data, sequences were junction-only without quality scores, so filtering differed. TCRdb's table, derived via immunoSEQ multiplex PCR, lists solely in-frame clones and lacks some. V and J calls and clone size follow that table, whereas D and trimming were derived from the DNA. The sample has over 400,000 clones, around four fifths seen once. The donors were adults (healthy and HIV-negative) with no recent acute infections or vaccinations. Genomic DNA, for the unsorted samples, came from tens of millions of PBMCs. Germline V gives CDR1 SGHNT, CDR2 YENEEA. The length of the CDR3 is 15 residues. Trimming removed 4 bases at V and 0 bases at J, with 12 bases between. The data belong to a study of shared clonotypes between healthy human individuals.

The chain has TRBV11-3 and TRBJ1-1, with D maybe TRBD1 (5 bases). This clonotype was obtained from a woman aged 40-49 years in good health. Some clones in this sample may be carry-over from other donors' samples. Sequencing was done on a sample of PBMCs. The CDR3 region is CASSSRDGMNTEAFF. The DNA for the CDR3 is TGTGCCAGCAGCTCCCGGGACGGTATGAACACTGAAGCTTTCTTT.